One and the same sample provided the 13 T cell receptor beta chains below, sequenced in a study of vaccination effects on CD4 cells after COVID-19. After expansion with viral peptide pools in the ViraFEST assay, antigen-specific CD4+ T cells were sequenced. With approximately ten days of culture completed, CD4+ T cells were isolated. Each person got two doses of an mRNA SARS-CoV-2 vaccine, BNT162b2 or mRNA-1273. Sequencing was performed with immunoSEQ multiplex PCR; in TCRdb, only in-frame clones are kept and a portion is missing. The sample includes tens of thousands of clones, less than 80% of them seen just once. Their recognized antigens are unknown. Source: CD4+ T cells from PBMCs cultured with HCoV-229E spike peptides, taken after COVID-19 vaccination. These receptors were obtained from a human donor who received a COVID-19 vaccine.

This rearrangement joins TRBV6-2 or TRBV6-3 to TRBJ2-7, with a weak D call TRBD1 (6 bases). With 2 bases removed from V and 2 bases from J, the gap between germline ends came to 13 bases. CDR1 is MNHEY, CDR2 SVGEGT, per germline. This CDR3 has 15 residues. The CDR3 DNA sequence: TGTGCCAGCAGTTACGGGCAGGGGAATCCCTACGAGCAGTACGTC. Translating it yields CASSYGQGNPYEQYV.

In its sample, this clone was seen a few times. The chain has TRBV5-1 and TRBJ1-1; no definite D call. V gave up 0 bases and J gave up 5 bases, with 14 bases separating them. CDR1 and CDR2 (germline): SGHRS, YFSETQ. This CDR3 has 15 amino acids. In DNA form, the CDR3 reads TGCGCCAGCAGCTTGGAGGCGGGTGTAAATACTGAAGCTTTCTTT. Translated: CASSLEAGVNTEAFF. The whole variable domain, filled in from reference TRBV5-1 and TRBJ1-1, reads KAGVTQTPRYLIKTRGQQVTLSCSPISGHRSVSWYQQTPGQGLQFLFEYFSETQRNKGNFPGRFSGRQFSNSRSEMNVSTLELGDSALYLCASSLEAGVNTEAFFGQGTRLTVV.

The chain recombines TRBV5-1 with TRBJ2-7, with D possibly being TRBD2 (6 bases). The germline CDR1 and CDR2 sequences are SGHRS and YFSETQ. Trimming shortened V by 0 bases and J by 5 bases, and 12 bases separated the two germline ends. The CDR3 has 14 residues. CDR3 region: CASSLGLGLHEQYV. CDR3 coding DNA: TGCGCCAGCAGCTTGGGTCTGGGACTCCACGAGCAGTACGTC.

The CDR3 here is CASSQGGGSNQPQHF. The CDR3 DNA reads as TGTGCCAGCAGCCAGGGCGGAGGCTCTAATCAGCCCCAGCATTTT. The chain carries TRBV3-1 (or the pseudogene TRBV3-2) and TRBJ1-5, with D unresolved. This CDR3 is built from 15 residues. V lost 3 bases and J 4 bases, leaving 13 bases between the germline ends. Germline V gene sequence: CDR1 LGHDT, CDR2 YNNKEL (reference sequence).

The table lists this clone with a few counts. The chain combines TRBV10-3 with TRBJ1-1; tentative D call: TRBD1 (6 bases). Germline CDR1 reads ENHRY; CDR2 reads SYGVKD. The V end was cut by 2 bases, the J end by 4 bases, with 11 bases between. The CDR3 covers 14 residues. The CDR3 region is CAISETGFGTEAFF. The CDR3 nucleotides are TGTGCCATCAGTGAGACAGGGTTTGGCACTGAAGCTTTCTTT.

The chain uses TRBV20-1 and TRBJ2-3; D call uncertain. V dropped 3 bases and J dropped 7 bases, with 8 bases sitting between them. Germline V lookup: CDR1 DFQATT, CDR2 SNEGSKA (reference sequence). This CDR3 has 11 residues. The CDR3 DNA follows: TGCAGTGCTAGGTCAGCGTATACGCAGTATTTT. It encodes CSARSAYTQYF.

The chain joins TRBV10-3 to TRBJ1-5; D possibly corresponds to TRBD1 (6 bases). Trimming removed 3 bases at V and 3 bases at J, with 15 bases between. Germline CDR1 ENHRY, CDR2 SYGVKD. The CDR3 has 16 residues. DNA for the CDR3: TGTGCCATCAGTGAAGGAGGGGGTCAGCCCAATCAGCCCCAGCATTTT. It is translated as CAISEGGGQPNQPQHF.

The V gene is TRBV20-1, the J gene TRBJ1-4; a possible D gene is TRBD1 (6 bases). V lost 3 bases, J lost 8 bases, and 25 bases lay in between. The CDR3 is 17 amino acids. Germline V gives CDR1 DFQATT, CDR2 SNEGSKA (reference sequence). The CDR3 DNA reads as TGCAGTGCTAGTTCTAAGTTCGGGGGACAATCCGGGGAAAAACTGTTTTTT. This codes for CSASSKFGGQSGEKLFF.

This chain uses TRBV12-5 with TRBJ2-1, with 10 bases fitting TRBD1. This CDR3 comprises 15 residues. V gave up 7 bases and J gave up 4 bases; unmatched junction bases: 7. Germline V CDR1 and CDR2: LGHNT, FRNRAP. The CDR3 loop reads CASATGQGRYNEQFF. The DNA for the CDR3 is TGTGCTAGTGCTACGGGACAGGGGCGATACAATGAGCAGTTCTTC.

Written as DNA, the CDR3 is TGTGCCAGCAGTTACCGAGACTGGGGCAATCAGCCCCAGCATTTT. Translated: CASSYRDWGNQPQHF. V gene TRBV6-2 or TRBV6-3 combines with J gene TRBJ1-5; no clear D. In germline, CDR1 is MNHEY, CDR2 SVGEGT. V was clipped by 2 bases and J by 2 bases, with 10 bases between them. The CDR3 loop spans 15 amino acids.

CDR3 bases: TGTGCCAGCAGCCCAAAGGGTGGCGGGACCAGCACAGATACGCAGTATTTT. Protein sequence: CASSPKGGGTSTDTQYF. V and J are TRBV11-2 and TRBJ2-3, with D tentatively TRBD2 (6 bases). The CDR3 loop spans 17 amino acids. Trimming took 5 bases from V and 0 from J, leaving 18 bases between them. Germline CDR1 and CDR2: SGHAT and FQNNGV. Variable domain in full (rest from reference TRBV11-2 and TRBJ2-3): EAGVAQSPRYKIIEKRQSVAFWCNPISGHATLYWYQQILGQGPKLLIQFQNNGVVDDSQLPKDRFSAERLKGVDSTLKIQPAKLEDSAVYLCASSPKGGGTSTDTQYFGPGTRLTVL.

This sequence joins TRBV7-9 and TRBJ1-1; D gene unclear. The germline V gene encodes CDR1 SEHNR and CDR2 FQNEAQ (reference sequence). This CDR3 comprises 13 residues. Trimming removed 1 base at V and 2 bases at J, with 5 bases between. CDR3 sequence: CASSLVVNTEAFF. In nucleotides, the CDR3 is TGTGCCAGCAGCTTAGTGGTAAACACTGAAGCTTTCTTT.

The genes are TRBV5-1 and TRBJ1-2; unclear D gene. The V gene's germline CDR1 is SGHRS and CDR2 YFSETQ. This CDR3 has 15 residues. V lost 0 bases and J 8 bases, leaving 17 bases between the germline ends. Here the CDR3 DNA reads TGCGCCAGCAGCTTGGTTGGCAGTAGATATCGGGGCTACACCTTC. It specifies CASSLVGSRYRGYTF.